This T cell receptor beta chain was captured by sequencing in a study of T cell repertoires in aging, cancer and after chemotherapy. Study-level background: Repeat sampling of healthy donors over several months to years showed clear clonal overlap. Whole-study results and caveats: The repertoire data cannot show anything about immunological memory following chemotherapy.

The germline V gene has CDR1 SGHRS and CDR2 YFSETQ. The V and J ends lost 4 bases and 9 bases respectively, with 19 bases between them. The CDR3 is 14 residues long. TRB rearrangements spanning V, D and J were amplified using mixed TRB-A/B primers. TCRdb re-called the multiplex PCR reads with MiXCR, one entry per CDR3 protein. The sample records just under 10,000 distinct CDR3 sequences, roughly 35% being singletons. To note about this clonotype: Its antigen is not identified.

Amplification of TCR beta used genomic DNA extracted from peripheral blood. The receptor was derived from a human donor in good health. Sequenced sample: blood. The chain recombines TRBV5-1 with TRBJ2-5; tentatively, D is TRBD1 (6 bases). The CDR3 DNA reads as TGCGCCAGCAGCCTGCCGACAGGTTCAGGGGCCCAGTACTTC. Its translation is CASSLPTGSGAQYF.